The rows below give T cell receptor beta chains drawn from one sample of a study of cytomegalovirus exposure and HLA in healthy donors. Profiled with immunoSEQ multiplex PCR; TCRdb holds only in-frame clones, not every one. The sample carries some 98,000 clones, about three quarters recorded once. Sequencing was performed on PBMCs. Receptors were obtained from a human donor in good health. The CDR3 runs from the conserved cysteine through the conserved F or W. The D gene is left open where the match is weak. A clone size is listed for some rows: how often the clone was seen (once, few, many), or a class if it is expanded.

J	D	V	size	DNA	CDR3
TRBJ1-2	-	TRBV6-5	-	TGTGCCAGCAGGGACAGTAACTATGGCTACACCTTC	CASRDSNYGYTF
TRBJ2-5	TRBD1	TRBV15	-	TGTGCCACCAGCGAAGACAGGGAGATAGGGACCCAGTACTTC	CATSEDREIGTQYF
TRBJ2-3	-	TRBV19	-	TGTGCCAGCCAGAATAACCCGGGATATAGCACAGATACGCAGTATTTT	CASQNNPGYSTDTQYF
TRBJ1-4	-	TRBV4-3	few	TGCGCCAGCAGCCAAGATAGTGCGGGAGGAGCAGGGGAAAAACTGTTTTTT	CASSQDSAGGAGEKLFF
TRBJ2-1	-	TRBV5-1	few	TGCGCCAGCAGCCTGCCGGGGTCAGTCAATGAGCAGTTCTTC	CASSLPGSVNEQFF
TRBJ1-5	-	TRBV11-2	-	TGTGCCAGCAGCTTAGTCCAAAATCAGCCCCAGCATTTT	CASSLVQNQPQHF
TRBJ1-3	-	TRBV15	-	TGTGCCACCAGTACGGGGAGCTCTGGAAACACCATATATTTT	CATSTGSSGNTIYF
TRBJ2-7	TRBD1	TRBV19	-	TGTGCCAGTAGTATCGGGACAGGGTCTTACGAGCAGTACTTC	CASSIGTGSYEQYF
TRBJ2-7	TRBD2	TRBV6-5	-	TGTGCCAGCAGTTTATCTAGCGGGAGTCTGTCCGAGCAGTACTTC	CASSLSSGSLSEQYF
TRBJ1-3	TRBD1	TRBV10-1	-	TGCGCCAGCAGTCCGGGACAGGGGCTGCGTGGAAACACCATATATTTT	CASSPGQGLRGNTIYF
TRBJ2-7	-	TRBV2	few	TGTGCCAGCAGTGACCAGGGATTCAACGAGCAGTACTTC	CASSDQGFNEQYF
TRBJ2-5	-	TRBV5-6	-	TGTGCCAGCAGCTTGAGGGGTACGGAGCAGTACTTC	CASSLRGTEQYF
TRBJ2-7	-	TRBV4-1	-	TGCGCCAGCAGCCAAGGCTCCGGTACGAGGGTTCACGAGCAGTACTTC	CASSQGSGTRVHEQYF
TRBJ2-1	-	TRBV29-1	-	TGCAGCGTTGAAGTGGGGGCAGAGGATTCCTACAATGAGCAGTTCTTC	CSVEVGAEDSYNEQFF
TRBJ2-2	TRBD2	TRBV6-1	-	TGTGCCAGCAGAGTAAGCGGGGGGGCCACCGGGGAGCTGTTTTTT	CASRVSGGATGELFF
TRBJ1-2	-	TRBV9	-	TGTGCCAGCAGCACCACGGGAGGGGTTGGCTATGGCTACACCTTC	CASSTTGGVGYGYTF
TRBJ2-7	-	TRBV7-9	-	TGTGCCAGCAGCTCGGTCGGGGGGCGCGGGTACGAGCAGTACTTC	CASSSVGGRGYEQYF
TRBJ2-2	-	TRBV19	-	TGTGCCAGTAGTATAGGGCAGGGTGTAGCCGGGGAGCTGTTTTTT	CASSIGQGVAGELFF
TRBJ1-4	-	TRBV7-9	few	TGTGCCAGCAGCTTAGCGGGGAGTGAAAAACTGTTTTTT	CASSLAGSEKLFF
TRBJ2-3	-	TRBV5-4	-	TGTGCCAGCAGCTTGAGCCCGACAGATACGCAGTATTTT	CASSLSPTDTQYF
TRBJ2-2	-	TRBV11-3	-	TGTGCCAGTTCCCCGGGACTTTTCACCGGGGAGCTGTTTTTT	CASSPGLFTGELFF
TRBJ1-2	-	TRBV19	once	TGTGCCAGTAGTCCAGTCGGGGACAAGTCTAACTATGGCTACACCTTC	CASSPVGDKSNYGYTF
TRBJ1-4	TRBD1	TRBV29-1	few	TGCAGCGTTCCAGACAGGGGGGATGAAAAACTGTTTTTT	CSVPDRGDEKLFF
TRBJ1-5	-	TRBV10-2	once	TGCGCCAGCAGCGCCGGGATAAGTCAGCCCCAGCATTTT	CASSAGISQPQHF
TRBJ2-7	TRBD1	TRBV2	once	TGTGCCAGCAGTGCCGACAGGGGAAGCTCCGAGCAGTACTTC	CASSADRGSSEQYF
TRBJ2-7	-	TRBV14	few	TGTGCCAGCAGCCACTCCGGGACTCAACGCTCCTACGAGCAGTACTTC	CASSHSGTQRSYEQYF
TRBJ1-3	-	TRBV7-8	-	TGTGCCAGCAGCTTACTACAACAGGGTCTTTCTGGAAACACCATATATTTT	CASSLLQQGLSGNTIYF
TRBJ1-1	-	TRBV14	-	TGTGCCAGCAGCCAATCCCCGGGACTCTCTGAAGCTTTCTTT	CASSQSPGLSEAFF
TRBJ2-3	-	TRBV7-9	-	TGTGCCAGCAGCTTTTTAGACAGGATCACAGATACGCAGTATTTT	CASSFLDRITDTQYF
TRBJ2-5	TRBD1	TRBV5-4	-	TGTGCCAGCAGCTTCAGCGACAGGGGTGCGTGGGAGACCCAGTACTTC	CASSFSDRGAWETQYF
TRBJ1-1	-	TRBV2	-	TGTGCCAGCAGTTCCGGGGGGGCAAACACTGAAGCTTTCTTT	CASSSGGANTEAFF
TRBJ2-1	TRBD1	TRBV7-9	-	TGTGCCAGCAGCTCCCCGACAGGGGGTTACACTTACAATGAGCAGTTCTTC	CASSSPTGGYTYNEQFF
TRBJ1-2	-	TRBV7-9	-	TGTGCCAGCAGTAACAGGCTCTATGGCTACACCTTC	CASSNRLYGYTF
TRBJ2-5	TRBD2	TRBV7-9	-	TGTGCCAGCACCTTTACTAGCGGGGGGCAAGAGACCCAGTACTTC	CASTFTSGGQETQYF
TRBJ2-6	-	TRBV2	few	TGTGCCAGCAGTGGACGGGGCTCTGGGGCCAACGTCCTGACTTTC	CASSGRGSGANVLTF
TRBJ2-4	-	TRBV19	-	TGTGCCAGTAGTACCCGGAGCAATCAGTACTTC	CASSTRSNQYF
TRBJ2-1	TRBD2	TRBV5-6	-	TGTGCCAGCAGCTTGCGTAGCGGGAGAGATATTGAGCAGTTCTTC	CASSLRSGRDIEQFF
TRBJ1-1	-	TRBV2	-	TGTGCCAGCAGTGAAGCGGGAGCAGAAGCTTCCTTT	CASSEAGAEASF
TRBJ2-7	TRBD1	TRBV7-9	-	TGTGCCAGCAGCGGTCCCCAAGACAGGGTTACCGAAACGGCCTACGAGCAGTACTTC	CASSGPQDRVTETAYEQYF
TRBJ1-4	TRBD1	TRBV5-8	-	TGTGCCAGCAGCCCAGGGACAGGAGGGGCCGAAAAACTGTTTTTT	CASSPGTGGAEKLFF
TRBJ2-7	TRBD1	TRBV11-3	once	TGTGCCAGCAGCTTACAGTCCGGGACAGGGGCCTACGAGCAGTACTTC	CASSLQSGTGAYEQYF
TRBJ2-7	TRBD2	TRBV6-1	-	TGTGCCAGCCAAACAGCGGGAGTGGGCTACGAGCAGTACTTC	CASQTAGVGYEQYF
TRBJ1-1	-	TRBV7-9	once	TGTGCCAGCAGCTTGGGTGGTCAGGGCACTGAAGCTTTCTTT	CASSLGGQGTEAFF
TRBJ2-7	-	TRBV19	-	TGTGCCAGTAGTTCCATTACCACAGGGATCTACGAGCAGTACTTC	CASSSITTGIYEQYF
TRBJ1-1	-	TRBV19	few	TGTGCCAGTAGTATAGTGGCTGCGAACACTGAAGCTTTCTTT	CASSIVAANTEAFF
TRBJ2-5	-	TRBV7-8	-	TGTGCCAGCAGCTTGGGGTGGGGCTCGGAGACCCAGTACTTC	CASSLGWGSETQYF